The rows below give T cell receptor beta chains drawn from one sample of a study of T-cell reconstitution after alpha-beta-depleted transplantation in children. Using its own MiXCR run on the PCR reads, TCRdb lists one record per CDR3 protein. The data hold 330,000 or so distinct CDR3 sequences, with roughly 7.8% observed a single time. The source was peripheral blood, collected 360 days after TCRalphabeta/CD19-depleted stem cell transplant. The receptors derive from a female patient between 2 and 15 years old who had a stem cell transplant for Fanconi anemia, so the T cells may come from the graft donor. Each CDR3 is given with its conserved first and last residue. Each record gives: clone size, V gene, D gene, J gene, CDR3 protein, CDR3 DNA. The D gene is left open where the match is weak. A clone size is listed for some rows: how often the clone was seen (once, few, many), or a class if it is expanded.

size: many
V: TRBV7-2
D: -
J: TRBJ2-7
CDR3: CASSLDRNSYEQYF
DNA: TGTGCCAGCAGCTTAGATCGAAACTCCTACGAGCAGTACTTC

size: many
V: TRBV20-1
D: TRBD1
J: TRBJ1-6
CDR3: CSARVTTGTGDSPLHF
DNA: TGCAGTGCTAGAGTCACTACCGGGACAGGGGATTCACCCCTCCACTTT

size: -
V: TRBV6-1
D: -
J: TRBJ1-6
CDR3: CASSRGPRDSPLHF
DNA: TGTGCCAGCAGTAGGGGTCCCAGAGATTCACCCCTCCACTTT

size: few
V: TRBV5-4
D: TRBD2
J: TRBJ2-2
CDR3: CASSSPGTSGKIGELFF
DNA: TGTGCCAGCAGCTCACCCGGGACTAGCGGGAAAATCGGGGAGCTGTTTTTT

size: many
V: TRBV12-5
D: -
J: TRBJ2-1
CDR3: CASGPITGEQFF
DNA: TGTGCTAGTGGTCCCATCACCGGTGAGCAGTTCTTC

size: many
V: TRBV29-1
D: -
J: TRBJ2-1
CDR3: CSVGSGGGEQFF
DNA: TGCAGCGTTGGATCCGGGGGCGGTGAGCAGTTCTTC

size: many
V: TRBV5-1
D: -
J: TRBJ2-5
CDR3: CASSSLVRGDQETQYF
DNA: TGCGCCAGCAGCTCCCTGGTTAGGGGGGACCAAGAGACCCAGTACTTC

size: many
V: TRBV9
D: TRBD2
J: TRBJ2-7
CDR3: CASSGGLAGTYEQYF
DNA: TGTGCCAGCAGCGGGGGGCTAGCGGGGACCTACGAGCAGTACTTC

size: many
V: TRBV5-1
D: TRBD1
J: TRBJ1-1
CDR3: CASSLTGQGGEAFF
DNA: TGCGCCAGCAGCTTGACCGGACAGGGCGGTGAAGCTTTCTTT

size: -
V: TRBV18
D: -
J: TRBJ2-6
CDR3: CASSPRPGAGANVLTF
DNA: TGTGCCAGCTCACCACGGCCCGGGGCTGGGGCCAACGTCCTGACTTTC

size: many
V: TRBV20-1
D: -
J: TRBJ2-2
CDR3: CSASRPKNTGELFF
DNA: TGCAGTGCTAGCAGGCCGAAGAACACCGGGGAGCTGTTTTTT

size: many
V: TRBV5-1
D: TRBD2
J: TRBJ2-3
CDR3: CASSAASGRATDTQYF
DNA: TGCGCCAGCAGCGCCGCTAGCGGGAGGGCCACAGATACGCAGTATTTT

size: few
V: TRBV12-3/TRBV12-4
D: -
J: TRBJ1-1
CDR3: CASSPDRLWNTEAFF
DNA: TGTGCCAGCAGTCCCGACAGGTTGTGGAACACTGAAGCTTTCTTT

size: many
V: TRBV29-1
D: -
J: TRBJ2-5
CDR3: CSVDITGGETQYF
DNA: TGCAGCGTTGATATCACCGGTGGGGAGACCCAGTACTTC

size: many
V: TRBV20-1
D: TRBD2
J: TRBJ2-1
CDR3: CSARAASGGASWSYNEQFF
DNA: TGCAGTGCTAGAGCCGCTAGCGGGGGGGCCTCCTGGTCCTACAATGAGCAGTTCTTC

size: -
V: TRBV7-2
D: -
J: TRBJ2-2
CDR3: CASSLVGGNTGELFF
DNA: TGTGCCAGCAGCTTAGTAGGGGGGAACACCGGGGAGCTGTTTTTT

size: many
V: TRBV6-1
D: -
J: TRBJ1-3
CDR3: CASATPARNTIYF
DNA: TGTGCCAGCGCAACGCCGGCACGAAACACCATATATTTT

size: few
V: TRBV2
D: TRBD1
J: TRBJ1-2
CDR3: CASTLGQGDYGYTF
DNA: TGTGCCAGCACCCTTGGACAGGGGGACTATGGCTACACCTTC

size: few
V: TRBV9
D: -
J: TRBJ2-1
CDR3: CASSVGLERGNEQFF
DNA: TGTGCCAGCAGCGTAGGATTAGAGAGGGGCAATGAGCAGTTCTTC

size: many
V: TRBV28
D: TRBD1
J: TRBJ2-1
CDR3: CASSPDRAQYNEQFF
DNA: TGTGCCAGCAGTCCGGACAGGGCTCAATACAATGAGCAGTTCTTC

size: few
V: TRBV6-5
D: -
J: TRBJ2-5
CDR3: CASSYFGGGETQYF
DNA: TGTGCCAGCAGTTACTTCGGAGGTGGAGAGACCCAGTACTTC

size: few
V: TRBV6-2/TRBV6-3
D: -
J: TRBJ1-2
CDR3: CASSQVADPRRGYTF
DNA: TGTGCCAGCAGTCAGGTTGCGGACCCAAGACGTGGCTACACCTTC

size: many
V: TRBV20-1
D: TRBD2
J: TRBJ2-5
CDR3: CSATILAGYQETQYF
DNA: TGCAGTGCTACTATCCTAGCGGGGTACCAAGAGACCCAGTACTTC

size: many
V: TRBV27
D: -
J: TRBJ2-7
CDR3: CASSLSPYPPHEQYF
DNA: TGTGCCAGCAGTTTATCCCCATACCCTCCCCACGAGCAGTACTTC

size: -
V: TRBV28
D: TRBD1
J: TRBJ1-5
CDR3: CASSFEGAEPQHF
DNA: TGTGCCAGCAGTTTTGAGGGGGCGGAGCCCCAGCATTTT

size: many
V: TRBV5-1
D: -
J: TRBJ2-7
CDR3: CASSLVTESYEQYF
DNA: TGCGCCAGCAGCTTGGTTACAGAATCCTACGAGCAGTACTTC

size: few
V: TRBV4-2
D: -
J: TRBJ2-7
CDR3: CASSQEARSDGGYEQYF
DNA: TGTGCCAGCAGCCAAGAGGCAAGGTCGGACGGCGGCTACGAGCAGTACTTC

size: many
V: TRBV7-9
D: -
J: TRBJ1-1
CDR3: CASSGVNTEAFF
DNA: TGTGCCAGCTCTGGAGTGAACACTGAAGCTTTCTTT

size: few
V: TRBV10-2
D: -
J: TRBJ2-6
CDR3: CASSEGLISGANVLTF
DNA: TGCGCCAGCAGTGAAGGACTGATCTCTGGGGCCAACGTCCTGACTTTC

size: many
V: TRBV7-2
D: TRBD2
J: TRBJ2-1
CDR3: CASSSPLRGIHNEQFF
DNA: TGTGCCAGCAGCTCGCCCCTGCGGGGGATTCACAATGAGCAGTTCTTC

size: -
V: TRBV5-1
D: TRBD2
J: TRBJ2-5
CDR3: CASSLPGLAGLGETQYF
DNA: TGCGCCAGCAGCTTACCGGGACTAGCGGGCCTCGGGGAGACCCAGTACTTC

size: few
V: TRBV15
D: TRBD1
J: TRBJ1-5
CDR3: CATGQSGGNQPQHF
DNA: TGTGCCACCGGCCAATCAGGGGGGAATCAGCCCCAGCATTTT

size: -
V: TRBV6-1
D: -
J: TRBJ2-5
CDR3: CASRTDKPQETQYF
DNA: TGTGCCAGCAGGACGGACAAGCCCCAAGAGACCCAGTACTTC

size: -
V: TRBV28
D: TRBD2
J: TRBJ2-1
CDR3: CASSSWSGGEYNEQFF
DNA: TGTGCCAGCTCTTCTTGGAGCGGGGGGGAGTACAATGAGCAGTTCTTC

size: many
V: TRBV6-5
D: TRBD1
J: TRBJ1-5
CDR3: CASSRDRVRQPQHF
DNA: TGTGCCAGCAGTCGCGACAGGGTACGTCAGCCCCAGCATTTT

size: many
V: TRBV5-1
D: TRBD1
J: TRBJ2-2
CDR3: CASSLFPGGTGELFF
DNA: TGCGCCAGCAGCTTGTTTCCAGGGGGCACCGGGGAGCTGTTTTTT

size: many
V: TRBV24-1
D: TRBD2
J: TRBJ2-5
CDR3: CATSDPAPTTSGRGTQYF
DNA: TGTGCCACCAGTGATCCCGCTCCTACGACTAGCGGGAGGGGGACCCAGTACTTC

size: -
V: TRBV15
D: -
J: TRBJ1-2
CDR3: CATSSLVYGYTF
DNA: TGTGCCACCAGTAGTCTAGTCTATGGCTACACCTTC

size: -
V: TRBV11-2
D: -
J: TRBJ2-7
CDR3: CASSLDTGLLGYEQYF
DNA: TGTGCCAGCAGCTTAGACACAGGGTTGTTGGGCTACGAGCAGTACTTC

size: many
V: TRBV29-1
D: -
J: TRBJ1-3
CDR3: CSASVGNTIYF
DNA: TGCAGCGCCTCGGTCGGAAACACCATATATTTT

size: many
V: TRBV28
D: -
J: TRBJ1-4
CDR3: CASILLTGPNEKLFF
DNA: TGTGCCAGCATCTTACTAACAGGGCCTAATGAAAAACTGTTTTTT